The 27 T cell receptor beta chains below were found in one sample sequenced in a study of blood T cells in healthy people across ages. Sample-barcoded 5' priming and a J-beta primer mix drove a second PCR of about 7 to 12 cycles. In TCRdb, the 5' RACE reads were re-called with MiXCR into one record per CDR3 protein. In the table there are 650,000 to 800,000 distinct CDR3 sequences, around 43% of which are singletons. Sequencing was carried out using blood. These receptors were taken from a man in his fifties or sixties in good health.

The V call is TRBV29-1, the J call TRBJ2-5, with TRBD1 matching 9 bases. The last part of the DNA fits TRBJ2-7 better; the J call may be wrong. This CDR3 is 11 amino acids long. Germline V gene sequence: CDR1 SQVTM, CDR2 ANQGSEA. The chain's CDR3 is CSVYRGLEQYF. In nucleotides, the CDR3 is TGCAGCGTGTACAGGGGGCTCGAGCAGTACTTC.

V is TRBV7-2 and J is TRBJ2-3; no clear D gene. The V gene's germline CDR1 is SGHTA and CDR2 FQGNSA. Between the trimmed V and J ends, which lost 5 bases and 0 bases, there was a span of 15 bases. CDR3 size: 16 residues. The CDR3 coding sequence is TGTGCCAGCAGCCGACGAGGCCCTACAAGCACAGATACGCAGTATTTT. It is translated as CASSRRGPTSTDTQYF.

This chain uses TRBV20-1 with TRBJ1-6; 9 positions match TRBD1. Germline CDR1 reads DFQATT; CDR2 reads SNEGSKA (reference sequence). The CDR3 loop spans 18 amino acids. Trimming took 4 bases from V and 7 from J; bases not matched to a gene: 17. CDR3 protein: CSATDRGSSFSANSPLHF. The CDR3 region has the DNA TGCAGTGCTACCGACAGGGGGTCGTCCTTTTCGGCAAATTCACCCCTCCACTTT.

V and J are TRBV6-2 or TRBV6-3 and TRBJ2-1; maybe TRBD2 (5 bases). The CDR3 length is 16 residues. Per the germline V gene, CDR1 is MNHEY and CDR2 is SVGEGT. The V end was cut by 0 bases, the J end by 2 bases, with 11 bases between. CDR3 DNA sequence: TGTGCCAGCAGTTACTCCGAGGGCCAAGCCTACAATGAGCAGTTCTTC. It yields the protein CASSYSEGQAYNEQFF.

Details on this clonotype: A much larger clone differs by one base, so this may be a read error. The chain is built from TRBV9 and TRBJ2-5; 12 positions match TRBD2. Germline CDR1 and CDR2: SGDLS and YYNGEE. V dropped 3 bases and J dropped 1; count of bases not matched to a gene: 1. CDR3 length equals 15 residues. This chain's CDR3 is CASSGLAGVQETQYF. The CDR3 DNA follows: TGTGCCAGCAGCGGACTAGCGGGGGTCCAAGAGACCCAGTACTTC.

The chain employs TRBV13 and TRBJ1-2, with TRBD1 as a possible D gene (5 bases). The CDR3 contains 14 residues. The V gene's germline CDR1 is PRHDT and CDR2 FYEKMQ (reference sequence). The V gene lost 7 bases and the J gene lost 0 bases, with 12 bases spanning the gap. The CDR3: CASNKKTANYGYTF. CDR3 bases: TGTGCCAGCAACAAGAAGACAGCTAACTATGGCTACACCTTC.

CDR3 sequence (DNA): TGTGCCAGCAGTTATCAGGGCGTCGGCGAGCAGTACTTC. It yields the protein CASSYQGVGEQYF. The rearrangement joins TRBV6-5 to TRBJ2-4, with D possibly being TRBD1 (5 bases). The end of the DNA fits TRBJ2-7 better, so the J call may be wrong. The CDR3 covers 13 residues. Germline V lookup: CDR1 MNHEY, CDR2 SVGAGI.

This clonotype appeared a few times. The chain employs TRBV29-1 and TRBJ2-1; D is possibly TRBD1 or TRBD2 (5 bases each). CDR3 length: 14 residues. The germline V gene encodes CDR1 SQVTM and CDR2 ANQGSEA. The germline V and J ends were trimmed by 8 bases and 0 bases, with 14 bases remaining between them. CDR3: CSTPGTDSYNEQFF. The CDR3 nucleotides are TGCAGCACACCCGGGACCGACTCCTACAATGAGCAGTTCTTC.

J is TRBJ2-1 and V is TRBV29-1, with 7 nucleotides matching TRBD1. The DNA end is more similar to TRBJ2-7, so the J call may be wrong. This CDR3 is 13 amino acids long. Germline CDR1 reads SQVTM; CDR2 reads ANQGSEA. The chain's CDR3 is CSVPGQTYNEQYF. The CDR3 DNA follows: TGCAGCGTTCCGGGACAGACCTACAATGAGCAGTACTTC.

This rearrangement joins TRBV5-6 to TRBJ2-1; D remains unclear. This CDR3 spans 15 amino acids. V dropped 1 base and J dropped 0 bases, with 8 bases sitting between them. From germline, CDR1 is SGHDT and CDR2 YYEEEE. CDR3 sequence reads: CASSLKTDSYNEQFF. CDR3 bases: TGTGCCAGCAGCTTGAAGACGGACTCCTACAATGAGCAGTTCTTC. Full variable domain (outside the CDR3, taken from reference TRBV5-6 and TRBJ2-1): DAGVTQSPTHLIKTRGQQVTLRCSPKSGHDTVSWYQQALGQGPQFIFQYYEEEERQRGNFPDRFSGHQFPNYSSELNVNALLLGDSALYLCASSLKTDSYNEQFFGPGTRLTVL.

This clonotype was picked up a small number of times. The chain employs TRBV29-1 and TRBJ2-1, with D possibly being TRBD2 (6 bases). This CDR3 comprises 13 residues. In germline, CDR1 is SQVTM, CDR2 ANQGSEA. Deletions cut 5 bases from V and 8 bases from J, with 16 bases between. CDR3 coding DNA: TGCAGCGTTAGGCTACAGCGGGTGGATGAGCAGTTCTTC. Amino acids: CSVRLQRVDEQFF.

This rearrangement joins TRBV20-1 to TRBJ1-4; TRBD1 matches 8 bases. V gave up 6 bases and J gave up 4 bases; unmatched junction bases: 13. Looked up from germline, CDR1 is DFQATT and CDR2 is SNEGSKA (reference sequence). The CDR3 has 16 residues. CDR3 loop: CSARRAGGGDNEKLFF. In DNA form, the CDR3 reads TGCAGTGCCCGCCGTGCAGGGGGCGGTGATAATGAAAAACTGTTTTTT.

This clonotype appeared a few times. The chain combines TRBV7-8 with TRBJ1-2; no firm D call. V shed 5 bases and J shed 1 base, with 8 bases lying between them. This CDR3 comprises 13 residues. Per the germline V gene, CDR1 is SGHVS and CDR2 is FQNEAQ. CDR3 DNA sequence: TGTGCCAGCAGCCGCGACTATAACTATGGCTACACCTTC. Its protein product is CASSRDYNYGYTF.

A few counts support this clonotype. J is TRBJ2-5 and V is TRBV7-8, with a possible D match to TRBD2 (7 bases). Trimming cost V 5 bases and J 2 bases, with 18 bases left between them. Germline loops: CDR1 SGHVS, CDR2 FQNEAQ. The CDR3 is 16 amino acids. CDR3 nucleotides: TGTGCCAGCAGCCCTTCCACGGGGGGCCGTCAAGAGACCCAGTACTTC. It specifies CASSPSTGGRQETQYF.

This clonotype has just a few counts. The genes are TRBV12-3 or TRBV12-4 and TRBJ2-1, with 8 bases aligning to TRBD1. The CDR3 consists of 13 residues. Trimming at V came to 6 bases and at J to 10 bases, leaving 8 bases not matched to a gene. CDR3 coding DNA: TGTGCCAGCAGCCTCAGGGGGCGCGGGGAGCAGTTCTTC. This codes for CASSLRGRGEQFF.

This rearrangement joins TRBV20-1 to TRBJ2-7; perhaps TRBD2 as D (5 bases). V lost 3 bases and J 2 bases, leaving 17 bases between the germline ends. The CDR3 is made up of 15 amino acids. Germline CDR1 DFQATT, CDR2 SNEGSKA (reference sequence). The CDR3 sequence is CSASCDAGETYEQYF. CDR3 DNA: TGCAGTGCTAGTTGTGATGCGGGTGAGACCTACGAGCAGTACTTC.

CDR3 sequence (DNA): TGTGCCAGCAGAGGACAGGGGAGGAATTCACCCCTCCACTTT. Its translation is CASRGQGRNSPLHF. The chain links TRBV6-5 to TRBJ1-6, with 9 bases lining up with TRBD1. This CDR3 spans 14 amino acids. V shed 6 bases and J 7 bases; nucleotides not matched to a gene: 4. The germline CDR1 and CDR2 sequences are MNHEY and SVGAGI.

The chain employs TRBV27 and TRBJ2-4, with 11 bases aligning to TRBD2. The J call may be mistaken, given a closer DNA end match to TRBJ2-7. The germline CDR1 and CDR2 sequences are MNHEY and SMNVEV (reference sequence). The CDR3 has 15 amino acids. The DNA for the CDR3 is TGTGCCAGCAGTTTATCTAGCGGGAGGGCCTACGAGCAGTACTTC. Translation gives CASSLSSGRAYEQYF.

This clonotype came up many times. The CDR3 here is CASSVGTSGLYEQYF. The CDR3 DNA is TGCGCCAGCAGCGTCGGGACTAGCGGCCTCTACGAGCAGTACTTC. The rearrangement links TRBV5-1 to TRBJ2-7, with TRBD2 identical over 11 bases. J lost 3 bases, V lost 4 bases, and 6 bases had no gene match. Germline V gene sequence: CDR1 SGHRS, CDR2 YFSETQ. The CDR3 has 15 residues.

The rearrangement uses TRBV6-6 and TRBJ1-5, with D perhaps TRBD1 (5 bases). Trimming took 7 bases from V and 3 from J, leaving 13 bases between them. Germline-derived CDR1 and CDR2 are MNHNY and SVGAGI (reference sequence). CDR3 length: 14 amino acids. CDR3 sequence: CASNPDSTNQPQHF. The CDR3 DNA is TGTGCCAGCAATCCCGACAGCACCAATCAGCCCCAGCATTTT.

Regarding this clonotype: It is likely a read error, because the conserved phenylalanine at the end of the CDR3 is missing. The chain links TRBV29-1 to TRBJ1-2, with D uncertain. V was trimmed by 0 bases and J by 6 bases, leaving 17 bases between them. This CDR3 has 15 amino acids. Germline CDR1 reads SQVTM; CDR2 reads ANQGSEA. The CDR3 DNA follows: TGCAGCGTTGAAGATCTTCGACGTCCCTTACATGGCTACACCCTC. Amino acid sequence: CSVEDLRRPLHGYTL.

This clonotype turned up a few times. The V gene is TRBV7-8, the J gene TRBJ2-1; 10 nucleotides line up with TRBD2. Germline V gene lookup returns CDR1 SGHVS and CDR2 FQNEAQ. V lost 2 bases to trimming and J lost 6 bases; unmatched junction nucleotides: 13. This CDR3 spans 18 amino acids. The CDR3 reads CASSLSGLAGAILNEQFF. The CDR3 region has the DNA TGTGCCAGCAGCTTATCGGGTCTAGCGGGGGCGATCCTCAATGAGCAGTTCTTC.

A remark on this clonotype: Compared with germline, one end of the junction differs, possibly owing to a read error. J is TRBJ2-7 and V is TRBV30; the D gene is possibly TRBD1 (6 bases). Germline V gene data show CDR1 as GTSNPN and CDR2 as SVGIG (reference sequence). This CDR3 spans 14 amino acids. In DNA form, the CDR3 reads TGTGCCGGGAGCGAACAGGGAGTGGTCTACGAGCAGTACTTC. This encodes CAGSEQGVVYEQYF.

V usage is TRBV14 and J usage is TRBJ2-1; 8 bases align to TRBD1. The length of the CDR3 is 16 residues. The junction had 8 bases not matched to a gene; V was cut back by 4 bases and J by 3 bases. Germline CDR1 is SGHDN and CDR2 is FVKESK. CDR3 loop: CASSPRQGNFYNEQFF. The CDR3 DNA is TGTGCCAGCAGCCCCCGACAGGGGAATTTCTACAATGAGCAGTTCTTC.

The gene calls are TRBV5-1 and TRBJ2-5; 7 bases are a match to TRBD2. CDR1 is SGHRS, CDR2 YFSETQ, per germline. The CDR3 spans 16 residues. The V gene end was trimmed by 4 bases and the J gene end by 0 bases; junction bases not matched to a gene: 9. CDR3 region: CASSPLKRGDQETQYF. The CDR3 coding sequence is TGCGCCAGCAGCCCTCTCAAGCGGGGCGACCAAGAGACCCAGTACTTC.

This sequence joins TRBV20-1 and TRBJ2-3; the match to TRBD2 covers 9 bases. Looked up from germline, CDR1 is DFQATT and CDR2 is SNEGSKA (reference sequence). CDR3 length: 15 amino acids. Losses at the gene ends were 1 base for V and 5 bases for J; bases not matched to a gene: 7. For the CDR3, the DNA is TGCAGTGCTAGAGGGCTAGCGGGGAGCGAAGATACGCAGTATTTT. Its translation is CSARGLAGSEDTQYF.

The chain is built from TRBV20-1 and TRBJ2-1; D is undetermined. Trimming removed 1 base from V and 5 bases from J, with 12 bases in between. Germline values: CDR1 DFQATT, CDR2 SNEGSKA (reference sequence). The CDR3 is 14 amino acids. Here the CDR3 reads CSARVSPPDNEQFF. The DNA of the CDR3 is TGCAGTGCTAGAGTAAGCCCCCCTGACAATGAGCAGTTCTTC.